The 18 T cell receptor beta chains given below trace back to one sample, sequenced in a study of OX40 agonist ivuxolimab in advanced cancers. Produced via immunoSEQ multiplex PCR; TCRdb's table is partial and in-frame only. Seen here are 35,000 to 45,000 clones, approximately 90% observed once, and the top ten hold around 4.6%. This specimen consisted of CD4+ or CD8+ T cells sorted from blood, obtained in a trial of the OX40 agonist ivuxolimab. The receptors come from an adult with an advanced solid tumor such as melanoma, head and neck, liver or kidney cancer.

The V call is TRBV6-1, the J call TRBJ2-1; D may be TRBD2 (6 bases). CDR1 and CDR2 from the germline V gene are MNHNS and SASEGT. CDR3 length equals 15 residues. The V end was cut by 7 bases, the J end by 2 bases, with 15 bases between. The CDR3 sequence is CASTPEGRTYNEQFF. The CDR3 region has the DNA TGTGCCAGCACCCCGGAGGGCAGAACCTACAATGAGCAGTTCTTC.

The table lists this clone with a count of one. This chain links TRBV7-2 with TRBJ2-2, with TRBD2 matching 9 bases. CDR1 is SGHTA and CDR2 is FQGNSA in the germline V gene. V gave up 1 base and J gave up 6 bases; unmatched junction bases: 6. This CDR3 has 16 residues. This CDR3 is CASSLGGSGGSGELFF. CDR3 DNA sequence: TGTGCCAGCAGCTTAGGCGGTAGCGGGGGCTCCGGGGAGCTGTTTTTT.

This clone was observed a handful of times. The V gene is TRBV6-1, the J gene TRBJ1-5; D remains ambiguous. The V end lost 7 bases, the J end lost 0 bases, and 10 bases lay between the germline ends. The CDR3 is 14 amino acids. CDR1 is MNHNS, CDR2 SASEGT, per germline. The CDR3 sequence is CASTLGLSNQPQHF. The DNA of the CDR3 is TGTGCCAGCACGTTGGGTCTTAGCAATCAGCCCCAGCATTTT.

The genes are TRBV6-4 and TRBJ2-1, with 10 bases that match TRBD2. Trimming at V came to 6 bases and at J to 5 bases, leaving 4 bases not matched to a gene. There are 14 residues in the CDR3. CDR1 and CDR2 from the germline V gene are MRHNA and SNTAGT. The CDR3 loop is CASREREGDNEQFF. In DNA, the CDR3 is TGTGCCAGCAGAGAGCGGGAGGGAGACAATGAGCAGTTCTTC.

The chain carries TRBV9 and TRBJ2-2; no clear D. Trimming shortened V by 0 bases and J by 6 bases, and 6 bases separated the two germline ends. The V gene's germline CDR1 is SGDLS and CDR2 YYNGEE. This CDR3 has 13 amino acids. The CDR3 nucleotides read TGTGCCAGCAGCGTAGGGGGTCCCGGGGAGCTGTTTTTT. Translated: CASSVGGPGELFF.

This chain links TRBV10-2 with TRBJ1-1; 8 positions agree with TRBD1. Germline V gene data show CDR1 as WSHSY and CDR2 as SAAADI. The CDR3 length is 14 residues. V was clipped by 7 bases and J by 2 bases; unmatched bases: 6. CDR3 protein: CASTITGGNTEAFF. Written as DNA, the CDR3 is TGCGCCAGCACTATAACAGGGGGAAACACTGAAGCTTTCTTT.

The CDR3, as DNA: TGCGCCAGCAGCAGGGAGTACCAAGAGACCCAGTACTTC. This sequence encodes CASSREYQETQYF. The V and J genes are TRBV10-2 and TRBJ2-5; the D gene could be TRBD1 or TRBD2 (5 bases each). Trimming cost V 6 bases and J 0 bases, with 8 bases left between them. Germline values: CDR1 WSHSY, CDR2 SAAADI. This CDR3 has 13 residues.

V gene TRBV28 combines with J gene TRBJ1-2; 8 bases are a match to TRBD1. V dropped 6 bases and J dropped 6; count of bases not matched to a gene: 12. This CDR3 spans 15 amino acids. Germline V gene lookup returns CDR1 MDHEN and CDR2 SYDVKM. The CDR3: CASSRTDRALDGYTF. CDR3 nucleotide sequence: TGTGCCAGCAGCCGAACGGACAGGGCGCTAGATGGCTACACCTTC.

The rearrangement joins TRBV7-2 to TRBJ2-3; possibly TRBD1 or TRBD2 for D (5 bases each). Trimming stripped 5 bases from V and 6 bases from J, with 18 bases between. The CDR3 runs 15 residues. Germline V gene sequence: CDR1 SGHTA, CDR2 FQGNSA. CDR3 DNA: TGTGCCAGCAGCCCACACCGGGACGGTGCGGATACGCAGTATTTT. Residues: CASSPHRDGADTQYF.

The chain carries TRBV28 and TRBJ2-5; TRBD2 matches at 9 bases. With V trimmed by 8 bases and J by 2 bases, 6 bases remained unmatched. CDR3 size: 14 residues. CDR1 is MDHEN and CDR2 is SYDVKM in the germline V gene. The DNA for the CDR3 is TGTGCCAGCGCTCATAGCGGGGGACAAGAGACCCAGTACTTC. The encoded protein is CASAHSGGQETQYF.

The genes are TRBV19 and TRBJ2-2; either TRBD1 or TRBD2 may supply D (6 bases each). This CDR3 comprises 15 residues. V was shortened by 3 bases and J by 3 bases, with 11 bases between the two germline ends. From germline, CDR1 is LNHDA and CDR2 SQIVND (reference sequence). The CDR3 loop is CASSMGGPYTGELFF. CDR3 coding DNA: TGTGCCAGTAGTATGGGGGGCCCGTACACCGGGGAGCTGTTTTTT. Looking up the rest from reference TRBV19 and TRBJ2-2 gives the full variable domain: DGGITQSPKYLFRKEGQNVTLSCEQNLNHDAMYWYRQDPGQGLRLIYYSQIVNDFQKGDIAEGYSVSREKKESFPLTVTSAQKNPTAFYLCASSMGGPYTGELFFGEGSRLTVL.

The CDR3 coding sequence is TGTGCCAGTTCCTCGACAGGCCCGTTTCACGAGCAGTACTTC. Amino acid sequence: CASSSTGPFHEQYF. This chain links TRBV28 with TRBJ2-7; weak D call: TRBD1 (6 bases). V lost 9 bases and J lost 5, with 20 bases in between. CDR1 and CDR2 (germline): MDHEN, SYDVKM. This CDR3 spans 14 amino acids.

CDR3 sequence (DNA): TGTGCCAGCTCCGGGAGCGGCCTTAGCACAGATACGCAGTATTTT. It is translated as CASSGSGLSTDTQYF. V gene TRBV11-2 combines with J gene TRBJ2-3; D perhaps matches TRBD2 (6 bases). Trimming left V 8 bases short and J 0 bases short, with 15 bases between. There are 15 residues in the CDR3. Per the germline V gene, CDR1 is SGHAT and CDR2 is FQNNGV.

This chain connects TRBV9 to TRBJ2-2; 7 nucleotides match TRBD2. The CDR3 runs to 15 residues. Germline V gene sequence: CDR1 SGDLS, CDR2 YYNGEE. V gave up 5 bases and J gave up 3 bases; unmatched junction bases: 7. CDR3 sequence: CASRGGGGYTGELFF. The DNA of the CDR3 is TGTGCCAGCAGAGGTGGCGGGGGATACACCGGGGAGCTGTTTTTT.

The V gene is TRBV28, the J gene TRBJ1-6; the D gene is possibly TRBD1 (6 bases). V dropped 3 bases and J dropped 7 bases, with 13 bases sitting between them. The CDR3 runs to 15 residues. Germline-derived CDR1 and CDR2 are MDHEN and SYDVKM. In DNA, the CDR3 is TGTGCCAGCAGTTTGATCAGGGGAGGCAATTCACCCCTCCACTTT. Protein sequence: CASSLIRGGNSPLHF.

On this clone: An end of the junction differs from the germline gene, which may be a read error. The chain couples TRBV9 to TRBJ1-3, with D maybe TRBD1 (5 bases). The CDR3 runs to 16 residues. Germline-derived CDR1 and CDR2 are SGDLS and YYNGEE. CDR3 DNA: TGTGCCGGCAGCAAACGGGACGGGAGCTCTGGAAACACCATATATTTT. Protein sequence: CAGSKRDGSSGNTIYF.

The gene calls are TRBV13 and TRBJ2-3, with D perhaps TRBD1 or TRBD2 (6 bases each). CDR1 PRHDT and CDR2 FYEKMQ come from the germline V gene (reference sequence). V gave up 8 bases and J gave up 4 bases, with 13 bases separating them. The CDR3 is 13 amino acids. The CDR3 coding sequence is TGTGCCAGCGTTGGGGGGCTCCCAGATACGCAGTATTTT. This gives the protein CASVGGLPDTQYF.

The rearrangement uses TRBV7-3 and TRBJ2-3; TRBD2 might be the D (6 bases). The germline gives CDR1 SGHTA, CDR2 FQGTGA. Trimming pared 2 bases from V and 2 bases from J, leaving 11 bases between. This CDR3 has 15 amino acids. CDR3 nucleotides: TGTGCCAGCAGCTTAGGAGGGGCCGCCACAGATACGCAGTATTTT. Translated: CASSLGGAATDTQYF.